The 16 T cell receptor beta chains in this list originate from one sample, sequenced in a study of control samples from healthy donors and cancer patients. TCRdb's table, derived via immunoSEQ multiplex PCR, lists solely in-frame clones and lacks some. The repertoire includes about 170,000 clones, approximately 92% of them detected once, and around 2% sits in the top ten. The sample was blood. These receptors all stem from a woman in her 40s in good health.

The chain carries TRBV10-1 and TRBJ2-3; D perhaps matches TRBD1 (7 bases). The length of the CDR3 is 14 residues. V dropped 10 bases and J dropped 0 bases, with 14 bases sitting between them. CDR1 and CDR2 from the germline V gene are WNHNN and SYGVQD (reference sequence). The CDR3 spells CATSGDRSTDTQYF. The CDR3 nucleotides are TGCGCCACCTCGGGGGACAGAAGCACAGATACGCAGTATTTT.

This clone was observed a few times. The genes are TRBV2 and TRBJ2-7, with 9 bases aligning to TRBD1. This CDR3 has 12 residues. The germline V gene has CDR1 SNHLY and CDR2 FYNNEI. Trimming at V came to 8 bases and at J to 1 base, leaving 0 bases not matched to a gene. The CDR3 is CASGTGSYEQYF. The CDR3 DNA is TGTGCCAGCGGGACAGGGTCCTACGAGCAGTACTTC.

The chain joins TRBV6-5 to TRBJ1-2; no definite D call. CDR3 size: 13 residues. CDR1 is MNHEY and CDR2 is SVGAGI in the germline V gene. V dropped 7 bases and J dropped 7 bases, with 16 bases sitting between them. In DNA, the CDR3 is TGTGCCAGCATACACGGACTGATCACTGGCTACACCTTC. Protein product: CASIHGLITGYTF.

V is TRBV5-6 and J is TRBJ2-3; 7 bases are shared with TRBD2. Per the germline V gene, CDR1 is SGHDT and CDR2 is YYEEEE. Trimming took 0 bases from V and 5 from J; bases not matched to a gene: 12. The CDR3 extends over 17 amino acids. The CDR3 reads CASSLGGGDYGGDTQYF. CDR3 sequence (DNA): TGTGCCAGCAGCTTGGGTGGAGGGGACTACGGGGGAGATACGCAGTATTTT.

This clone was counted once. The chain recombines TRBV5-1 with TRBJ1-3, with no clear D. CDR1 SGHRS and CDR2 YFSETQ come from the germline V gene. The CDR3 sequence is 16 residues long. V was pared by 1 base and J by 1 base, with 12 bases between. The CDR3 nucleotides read TGCGCCAGCAGCTTGTCATGGGATTTATCTGGAAACACCATATATTTT. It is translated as CASSLSWDLSGNTIYF.

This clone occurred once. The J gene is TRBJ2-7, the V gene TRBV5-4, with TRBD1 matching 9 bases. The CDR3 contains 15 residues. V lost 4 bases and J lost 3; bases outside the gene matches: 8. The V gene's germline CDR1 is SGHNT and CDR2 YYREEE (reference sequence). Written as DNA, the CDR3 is TGTGCCAGCAGCCTTGAGGACAGGGGTAACTACGAGCAGTACTTC. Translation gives CASSLEDRGNYEQYF.

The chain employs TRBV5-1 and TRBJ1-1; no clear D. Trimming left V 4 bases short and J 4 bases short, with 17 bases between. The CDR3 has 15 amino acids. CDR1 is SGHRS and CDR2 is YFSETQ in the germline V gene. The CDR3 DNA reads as TGCGCCAGCAGCGATTCCGGGGTCCTCGGCACTGAAGCTTTCTTT. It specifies CASSDSGVLGTEAFF.

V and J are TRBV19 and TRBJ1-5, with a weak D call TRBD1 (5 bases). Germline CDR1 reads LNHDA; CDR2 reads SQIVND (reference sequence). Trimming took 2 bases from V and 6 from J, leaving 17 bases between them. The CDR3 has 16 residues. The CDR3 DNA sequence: TGTGCCAGTAGTATATTCCGGGACGGAGGGCGTCAGCCCCAGCATTTT. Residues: CASSIFRDGGRQPQHF.

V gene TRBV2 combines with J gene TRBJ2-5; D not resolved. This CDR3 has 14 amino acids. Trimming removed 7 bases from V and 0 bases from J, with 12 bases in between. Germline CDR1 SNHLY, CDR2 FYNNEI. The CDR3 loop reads CASKAAPNQETQYF. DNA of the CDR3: TGTGCCAGCAAGGCGGCGCCCAACCAAGAGACCCAGTACTTC.

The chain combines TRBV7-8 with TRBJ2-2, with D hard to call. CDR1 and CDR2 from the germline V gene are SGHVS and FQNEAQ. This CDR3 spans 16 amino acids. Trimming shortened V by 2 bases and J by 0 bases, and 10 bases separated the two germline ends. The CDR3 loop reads CASSLLEIANTGELFF. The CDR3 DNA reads TGTGCCAGCAGCTTACTGGAAATTGCGAACACCGGGGAGCTGTTTTTT.

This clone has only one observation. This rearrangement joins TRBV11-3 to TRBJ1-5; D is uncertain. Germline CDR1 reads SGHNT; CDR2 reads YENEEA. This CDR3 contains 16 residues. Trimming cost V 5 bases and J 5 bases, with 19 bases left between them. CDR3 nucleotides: TGTGCCAGCAGCCCCAGAGGGCGTGGGTGGCATCAGCCCCAGCATTTT. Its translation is CASSPRGRGWHQPQHF.

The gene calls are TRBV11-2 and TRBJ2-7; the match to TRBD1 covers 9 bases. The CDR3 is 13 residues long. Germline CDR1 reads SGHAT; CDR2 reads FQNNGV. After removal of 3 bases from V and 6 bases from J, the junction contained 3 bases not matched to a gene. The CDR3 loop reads CASSLGTGFEQYF. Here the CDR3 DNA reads TGTGCCAGCAGCTTGGGGACAGGGTTCGAGCAGTACTTC.

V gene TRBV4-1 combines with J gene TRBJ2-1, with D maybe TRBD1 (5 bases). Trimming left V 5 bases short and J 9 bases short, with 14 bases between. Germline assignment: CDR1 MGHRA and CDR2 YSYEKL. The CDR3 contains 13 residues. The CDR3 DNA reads TGCGCCAGCAGCGATCAGGGTTTTGGTGAGCAGTTCTTC. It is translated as CASSDQGFGEQFF.

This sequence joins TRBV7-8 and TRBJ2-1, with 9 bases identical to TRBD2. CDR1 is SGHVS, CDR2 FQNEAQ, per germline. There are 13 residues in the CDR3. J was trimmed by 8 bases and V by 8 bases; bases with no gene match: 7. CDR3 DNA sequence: TGTGCCAGCGGGTTAGCGGGGGTACATGAGCAGTTCTTC. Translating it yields CASGLAGVHEQFF.

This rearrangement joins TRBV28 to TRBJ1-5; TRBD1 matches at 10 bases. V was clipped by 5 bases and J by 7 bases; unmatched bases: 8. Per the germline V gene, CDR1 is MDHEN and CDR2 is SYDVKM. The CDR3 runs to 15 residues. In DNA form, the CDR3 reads TGTGCCAGCAGTCTGACAGGGGGCAGATTGCAGCCCCAGCATTTT. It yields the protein CASSLTGGRLQPQHF.

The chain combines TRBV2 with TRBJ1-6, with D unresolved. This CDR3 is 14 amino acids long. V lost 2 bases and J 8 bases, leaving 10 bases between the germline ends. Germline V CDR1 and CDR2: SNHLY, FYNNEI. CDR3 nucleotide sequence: TGTGCCAGCAGTGAAACGGGTGGGGATTCACCCCTCCACTTT. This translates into CASSETGGDSPLHF.